This T cell receptor (beta chain) was sequenced during a study of OX40 agonist ivuxolimab in advanced cancers. The table came from immunoSEQ multiplex PCR; TCRdb's copy has only in-frame clones and leaves some out. Among tens of thousands of clones listed, 87% were seen once. From germline, CDR1 is MGHRA and CDR2 YSYEKL. The CDR3 sequence is 18 residues long. With V trimmed by 2 bases and J by 3 bases, 10 bases remained unmatched. The sample in question was CD4+ or CD8+ T cells sorted from blood, obtained in a trial of the OX40 agonist ivuxolimab. V gene TRBV4-1 combines with J gene TRBJ2-3, with 11 bases identical to TRBD2. This TCR was sampled from an adult with an advanced solid tumor such as melanoma, head and neck, liver or kidney cancer. CDR3 nucleotide sequence: TGCGCCAGCAGCCAATCCCCCTTAGCGGGGGGGCGAACAGATACGCAGTATTTT. Its translation: CASSQSPLAGGRTDTQYF.